Below, 3 T cell receptor beta chains from the same sample are listed, as sequenced in a study of circulating CD8 cells and anti-PD-1 response in melanoma. Live CD3+CD8+TCRalphabeta+ cells were sorted into four subsets by PD-1 and/or TIGIT. Each library started from roughly 16 ng of total RNA using the QIAseq Immune Repertoire TCR panel. In TCRdb, the reads were re-called with MiXCR into one record per CDR3 protein. The sample records several hundred distinct CDR3 sequences, approximately 8% being singletons. Here the sequenced sample was CD8+ T cells from PBMCs, taken at baseline or after one month of anti-PD-1 therapy (not recorded which). These receptors all come from a human donor with melanoma.

By share, this clonotype counts as medium-sized. CDR3 in amino acids: CASSLASGRQPQHF. In DNA form, the CDR3 reads TGTGCCAGCAGCTTAGCGTCAGGGCGACAGCCCCAGCATTTT. This chain uses TRBV5-5 with TRBJ1-5, with D possibly matching TRBD1 (5 bases). The V end lost 2 bases, the J end lost 7 bases, and 13 bases lay between the germline ends. CDR3 length: 14 residues. From germline, CDR1 is SGHKS and CDR2 YYEKEE (reference sequence).

By its share, this clonotype is large. The rearrangement uses TRBV2 and TRBJ2-1; 9 nucleotides match TRBD1. CDR1 SNHLY and CDR2 FYNNEI come from the germline V gene. CDR3 length: 14 residues. V was clipped by 7 bases and J by 2 bases; unmatched bases: 3. The CDR3 nucleotides are TGTGCCAGCATTGGGACAGGGACCTACAATGAGCAGTTCTTC. Translating gives CASIGTGTYNEQFF.

This clonotype is labeled medium-sized. J is TRBJ2-7 and V is TRBV27; D remains unclear. V dropped 4 bases and J dropped 2 bases, with 21 bases sitting between them. Germline CDR1 reads MNHEY; CDR2 reads SMNVEV (reference sequence). There are 17 residues in the CDR3. The CDR3 is CASSSGRPERKTYEQYF. As DNA, the CDR3 is TGTGCCAGCAGTTCCGGGCGGCCTGAGAGGAAAACCTACGAGCAGTACTTC.